The T cell receptor beta chain under discussion was sequenced for a study of shared clonotypes between healthy human individuals. Germline V gives CDR1 ENHRY, CDR2 SYGVKD. V lost 10 bases and J 4 bases, leaving 13 bases between the germline ends. The CDR3 extends over 12 amino acids. The study separated CD4+ cells into CD45RA+ naive and CD45RA-negative memory subsets. Clones were read by immunoSEQ multiplex PCR, and TCRdb kept only the in-frame ones, dropping some. The sample records 2 million or so clones, over 85% being singletons. The TCR originated in a man aged 18 to 29 in good health. The sample comprised naive CD4+ T cells sorted from blood. Indicated subset: CD45RA+ positively selected. The genes are TRBV10-3 and TRBJ2-5, with D uncertain. This CDR3 is CATSEVRETQYF. DNA of the CDR3: TGTGCCACAAGTGAGGTGAGAGAGACCCAGTACTTC.